A selection of T cell receptor beta chains follows, all from one sample in a study of T cells in localized non-small cell lung cancer. TCRdb keeps only in-frame clones here, not all; method: immunoSEQ multiplex PCR. The top ten hold 8% to 9.5% of the sample, which has under 3,500 clones, around two fifths seen once. Sequencing was performed on normal lung tissue next to the tumor, taken before any cancer treatment. The origin of the receptors is a woman aged 35 to 70 with stage I lung adenocarcinoma. CDR3s include the opening cysteine and the closing phenylalanine or tryptophan. The order of the fields is D gene, J gene, V gene, clone size, CDR3 length, CDR3 protein, CDR3 DNA. D genes are given only for firm matches. The size of a clone is reported for some rows only, either as once, few or many, or as a class for expanded clones.

TRBD1 | TRBJ2-5 | TRBV5-1 | - | 14 | CASSSRTGDGTQYF | TGCGCCAGCAGCTCGAGGACAGGGGACGGGACCCAGTACTTC
- | TRBJ1-4 | TRBV28 | - | 14 | CASSTTGGEEKLFF | TGTGCCAGCAGCACGACAGGAGGTGAAGAAAAACTGTTTTTT
- | TRBJ2-1 | TRBV18 | few | 16 | CASSPPNRRDYNEQFF | TGTGCCAGCTCACCACCGAACCGGAGGGATTACAATGAGCAGTTCTTC
- | TRBJ1-2 | TRBV19 | - | 12 | CAIYRQDYGYTF | TGTGCCATTTATCGACAGGACTATGGCTACACCTTC
- | TRBJ2-1 | TRBV19 | few | 14 | CASSTYHGAIEQFF | TGTGCCAGTAGTACCTACCACGGGGCTATCGAGCAGTTCTTC
- | TRBJ2-6 | TRBV1 | few | 16 | CASSPTAGEGANVLTF | TGCGCCAGCAGCCCGACGGCGGGGGAAGGGGCCAACGTCCTGACTTTC
- | TRBJ1-1 | TRBV7-2 | few | 15 | CASSLGWGPSTEAFF | TGTGCCAGCAGCTTAGGGTGGGGGCCCAGCACTGAAGCTTTCTTT
- | TRBJ1-1 | TRBV18 | - | 16 | CASSQSGAAAGTEAFF | TGTGCCAGCTCACAATCAGGGGCCGCGGCGGGGACTGAAGCTTTCTTT
- | TRBJ2-6 | TRBV19 | - | 14 | CASRGPSGANVLTF | TGTGCCAGTAGAGGGCCCTCTGGGGCCAACGTCCTGACTTTC
TRBD2 | TRBJ2-3 | TRBV28 | few | 15 | CASSLGASGGITQYF | TGTGCCAGCAGTTTAGGGGCTAGCGGGGGGATTACGCAGTATTTT
- | TRBJ1-2 | TRBV28 | - | 14 | CASSSFRAGKRCTF | TGTGCCAGCAGTTCATTCCGGGCAGGGAAACGCTGCACCTTC
- | TRBJ2-5 | TRBV5-1 | - | 15 | CASTATGTRGETQYF | TGCGCCAGCACCGCGACCGGGACTCGAGGAGAGACCCAGTACTTC
TRBD2 | TRBJ2-1 | TRBV11-3 | few | 17 | CASSLQAGGVVANEQFF | TGTGCCAGCAGCTTACAAGCGGGAGGGGTCGTAGCGAATGAGCAGTTCTTC
TRBD2 | TRBJ2-1 | TRBV28 | - | 15 | CASSSGLAGYNEQFF | TGTGCCAGCAGTTCGGGACTAGCGGGCTACAATGAGCAGTTCTTC
- | TRBJ2-3 | TRBV19 | - | 14 | CASSLSGLTDTQYF | TGTGCCAGTAGTCTTAGCGGCCTCACAGATACGCAGTATTTT
- | TRBJ2-1 | TRBV14 | - | 15 | CASSQGISSYNEQFF | TGTGCCAGCAGCCAAGGTATTAGCTCCTACAATGAGCAGTTCTTC